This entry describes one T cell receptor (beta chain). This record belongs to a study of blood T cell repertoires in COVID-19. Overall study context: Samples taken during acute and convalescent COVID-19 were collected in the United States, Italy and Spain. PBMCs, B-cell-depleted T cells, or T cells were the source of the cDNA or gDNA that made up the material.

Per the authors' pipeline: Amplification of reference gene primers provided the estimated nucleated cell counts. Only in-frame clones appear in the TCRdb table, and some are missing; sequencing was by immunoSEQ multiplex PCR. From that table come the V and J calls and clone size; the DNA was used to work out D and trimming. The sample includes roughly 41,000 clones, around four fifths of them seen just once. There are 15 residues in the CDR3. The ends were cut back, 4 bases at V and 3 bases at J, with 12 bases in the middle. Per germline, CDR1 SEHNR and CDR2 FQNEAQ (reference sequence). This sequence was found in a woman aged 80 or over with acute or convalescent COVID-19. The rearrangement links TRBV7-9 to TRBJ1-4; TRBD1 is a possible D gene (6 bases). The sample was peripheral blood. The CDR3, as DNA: TGTGCCAGCAGCTCCCCGGGACAAGCTAATGAAAAACTGTTTTTT. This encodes CASSSPGQANEKLFF. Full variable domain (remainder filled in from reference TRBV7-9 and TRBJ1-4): DTGVSQNPRHKITKRGQNVTFRCDPISEHNRLYWYRQTLGQGPEFLTYFQNEAQLEKSRLLSDRFSAERPKGSFSTLEIQRTEQGDSAMYLCASSSPGQANEKLFFGSGTQLSVL.